Below are 18 T cell receptor beta chains sequenced from a single sample in a study of Graves' ophthalmopathy and Graves' hyperthyroidism (dated by TCRdb to 2016 to 2018). The data were produced on an Illumina HiSeq 2000. For repertoire sequencing, TCR beta CDR3 regions were amplified from RNA transcripts. The first round was an RT-PCR using HTBI primers with the Qiagen OneStep RT-PCR kit, and this first round was followed by a second-round multiplex PCR, then size selection and purification. TCRdb reanalyzed the raw reads on its own, using fastp at Q25 for trimming and MiXCR for clone calling, and kept in-frame beta chains. Duplicate CDR3 protein sequences are folded into a single record with the most common DNA and genes. Across this sample there are 500,000 to 800,000 distinct CDR3 sequences, with over 40% seen only once. The ten top clones hold 2.5% to 3.5% of the sample. The sample taken for sequencing was peripheral blood. Every receptor here comes from an adult man with Graves' ophthalmopathy.

This clonotype was detected many times. The chain has TRBV5-8 and TRBJ1-1; D is ambiguous. The CDR3 sequence is 14 residues long. Germline loops: CDR1 SGHTS, CDR2 YDEGEE. Between the trimmed V and J ends, which lost 4 bases and 7 bases, there was a span of 17 bases. The CDR3, as DNA: TGTGCCAGCAGCCCAGTCCTAGGTCGCGGTGAAGCTTTCTTT. As protein: CASSPVLGRGEAFF.

This clonotype was seen repeatedly, ten times or more. The genes are TRBV29-1 and TRBJ1-1, with 7 bases aligning to TRBD1. In germline, CDR1 is SQVTM, CDR2 ANQGSEA. The CDR3 totals 13 residues. Germline trimming cut 6 bases from V and 1 base from J; bases unmatched to any gene: 5. DNA for the CDR3: TGCAGCGTCCTGGGACAGTGGAACACTGAAGCTTTCTTT. Protein sequence: CSVLGQWNTEAFF.

This sequence joins TRBV12-3 or TRBV12-4 and TRBJ1-5, with D possibly matching TRBD1 (6 bases). This CDR3 has 16 amino acids. The V gene lost 11 bases and the J gene lost 0 bases, with 20 bases spanning the gap. CDR3 protein: CAPRGGGHYSNQPQHF. The CDR3 nucleotides are TGTGCCCCGAGAGGGGGAGGCCACTATAGCAATCAGCCCCAGCATTTT.

This clonotype was recorded at least ten times. The chain employs TRBV4-2 and TRBJ1-1; 9 bases match TRBD1. This CDR3 has 14 residues. Unmatched junction bases numbered 6, after V lost 4 bases and J lost 6 bases. Germline CDR1 LGHNA, CDR2 YNFKEQ. The CDR3 nucleotides read TGTGCCAGCAGCCCTGGACAGGGGTTCGCTGAAGCTTTCTTT. Residues: CASSPGQGFAEAFF.

In the case of this clonotype: A much larger clone differs by one base, so this may be a read error. The rearrangement joins TRBV4-2 to TRBJ2-7; 10 nucleotides align to TRBD2. In germline, CDR1 is LGHNA, CDR2 YNFKEQ. The CDR3 spans 18 residues. J gave up 3 bases and V 4 bases, and 15 bases lay outside the gene matches. CDR3 DNA sequence: TGTGCCAGCAGCCCACGTCGATTTAGCGGGAGGAGAGACTACGAGCAGTACTTC. Translation: CASSPRRFSGRRDYEQYF.

Only a few counts were recorded for this clonotype. V usage is TRBV5-6 and J usage is TRBJ1-3; 9 nucleotides agree with TRBD1. The CDR3 consists of 16 residues. Germline V gene sequence: CDR1 SGHDT, CDR2 YYEEEE. V dropped 1 base and J dropped 4; count of bases not matched to a gene: 6. The CDR3 loop is CASSLSTGGSGNTIYF. Here the CDR3 DNA reads TGTGCCAGCAGCTTGAGTACAGGGGGCTCCGGAAACACCATATATTTT.

In its sample, this clonotype was seen once. This chain links TRBV2 with TRBJ1-5, with 11 positions matching TRBD1. Germline CDR1 SNHLY, CDR2 FYNNEI. V was pared by 3 bases and J by 11 bases, with 6 bases of the junction left unmatched. The CDR3 spans 14 residues. As DNA, the CDR3 is TGTGCCAGCAGTGAGGACAGGGGGCGAGAGACCCAGCATTTT. As protein: CASSEDRGRETQHF. Based on the CDR3 plus reference TRBV2 and TRBJ1-5, the full variable domain is EPEVTQTPSHQVTQMGQEVILRCVPISNHLYFYWYRQILGQKVEFLVSFYNNEISEKSEIFDDQFSVERPDGSNFTLKIRSTKLEDSAMYFCASSEDRGRETQHFGDGTRLSIL.

The V and J genes are TRBV9 and TRBJ2-5; the match to TRBD2 covers 12 bases. Trimming cost V 4 bases and J 0 bases; bases outside gene matches: 10. The CDR3 has 18 amino acids. Germline-derived CDR1 and CDR2 are SGDLS and YYNGEE. Here the CDR3 DNA reads TGTGCCAGCAGCAGCAGGACTAGCGGGGAGCAGTACCAAGAGACCCAGTACTTC. It codes for CASSSRTSGEQYQETQYF.

The chain has TRBV10-3 and TRBJ2-7; D is ambiguous. Trimming took 5 bases from V and 7 from J, leaving 18 bases between them. This CDR3 comprises 14 residues. Germline CDR1 reads ENHRY; CDR2 reads SYGVKD. CDR3 sequence (DNA): TGTGCCATCAGTCCTCAGGAGAACACCGGGGAGCAGTACTTC. It is translated as CAISPQENTGEQYF.

V gene TRBV7-2 combines with J gene TRBJ1-2, with unresolved D. Trimming removed 2 bases at V and 7 bases at J, with 14 bases between. This CDR3 region has 14 residues. Germline V CDR1 and CDR2: SGHTA, FQGNSA. The CDR3 region has the DNA TGTGCCAGCAGCTTAATAGTATGGACGGCTGGCTACACCTTC. This sequence encodes CASSLIVWTAGYTF.

V usage is TRBV10-3 and J usage is TRBJ1-5; D might be TRBD1 (6 bases). Looked up from germline, CDR1 is ENHRY and CDR2 is SYGVKD. The CDR3 totals 13 residues. The V end was cut by 11 bases, the J end by 1 base, with 12 bases between. CDR3 in DNA: TGTGCCTCGACAGGCTCCAGCAATCAGCCCCAGCATTTT. This gives the protein CASTGSSNQPQHF.

On this clonotype itself: One junction end disagrees with the germline gene, perhaps due to a read error. The chain uses TRBV5-5 and TRBJ2-7; tentatively, D is TRBD1 (5 bases). CDR3 length: 14 residues. Germline assignment: CDR1 SGHKS and CDR2 YYEKEE (reference sequence). CDR3 sequence reads: CASSSGPGNYGQYF. CDR3 nucleotide sequence: TGTGCCAGCAGCTCTGGTCCAGGGAACTACGGGCAGTACTTC. The whole variable domain, filled in from reference TRBV5-5 and TRBJ2-7, reads DAGVTQSPTHLIKTRGQQVTLRCSPISGHKSVSWYQQVLGQGPQFIFQYYEKEERGRGNFPDRFSARQFPNYSSELNVNALLLGDSALYLCASSSGPGNYGQYFGPGTRLTVT.

This clonotype has ten or more counts. This chain connects TRBV11-3 to TRBJ1-1; D gene ambiguous. The CDR3 consists of 12 residues. From germline, CDR1 is SGHNT and CDR2 YENEEA. Trimming pared 0 bases from V and 10 bases from J, leaving 9 bases between. Written as DNA, the CDR3 is TGTGCCAGCAGCTTAGAGGGAAGAGGAGCTTTCTTT. The encoded protein is CASSLEGRGAFF.

As to this clonotype: This sequence may be a read error, since a much larger clone differs from it by one base. The chain couples TRBV25-1 to TRBJ2-6; tentative D call: TRBD1 (5 bases). Trimming removed 5 bases at V and 2 bases at J, with 19 bases between. Germline loops: CDR1 MGHDK, CDR2 SYGVNS. The CDR3 length is 18 residues. The CDR3 reads CASSLPREHDPGANVLTF. The CDR3 nucleotides are TGTGCCAGCAGTCTCCCCAGGGAACACGACCCTGGGGCCAACGTCCTGACTTTC. The variable domain in full, with the rest retrieved from reference TRBV25-1 and TRBJ2-6, is EADIYQTPRYLVIGTGKKITLECSQTMGHDKMYWYQQDPGMELHLIHYSYGVNSTEKGDLSSESTVSRIRTEHFPLTLESARPSHTSQYLCASSLPREHDPGANVLTFGAGSRLTVL.

This clonotype was recorded at least ten times. The chain is built from TRBV19 and TRBJ1-5; 7 bases agree with TRBD1. This CDR3 has 12 amino acids. The V and J ends lost 5 bases and 16 bases, in that order; junction bases with no gene match: 11. Looked up from germline, CDR1 is LNHDA and CDR2 is SQIVND (reference sequence). CDR3 DNA: TGTGCCAGTAGTCCATCGACAGGGAGGTTACATTTT. Residues: CASSPSTGRLHF. The full variable domain, in which reference TRBV19 and TRBJ1-5 provide the parts outside the CDR3, is DGGITQSPKYLFRKEGQNVTLSCEQNLNHDAMYWYRQDPGQGLRLIYYSQIVNDFQKGDIAEGYSVSREKKESFPLTVTSAQKNPTAFYLCASSPSTGRLHFGDGTRLSIL.

This clonotype was recorded a few times. This sequence joins TRBV10-3 and TRBJ2-5; no firm D call. V gave up 5 bases and J gave up 7 bases, with 11 bases separating them. The CDR3 has 12 residues. CDR1 is ENHRY and CDR2 is SYGVKD in the germline V gene. The CDR3 here is CAISTVGGTQYF. CDR3 sequence (DNA): TGTGCCATCAGTACAGTAGGCGGGACCCAGTACTTC.

The sample holds many counts of this clonotype. This chain uses TRBV7-9 with TRBJ1-1; TRBD1 might be the D (5 bases). The CDR3 runs to 13 residues. V lost 1 base, J lost 11 bases, and 14 bases lay in between. CDR1 is SEHNR and CDR2 is FQNEAQ in the germline V gene (reference sequence). The CDR3 DNA sequence: TGTGCCAGCAGCTTAGAAGCGGGACGAACGGCTTTCTTT. Its translation: CASSLEAGRTAFF.

The chain carries TRBV9 and TRBJ1-4; maybe TRBD1 (5 bases). Germline CDR1 is SGDLS and CDR2 is YYNGEE. The CDR3 contains 14 residues. V lost 0 bases, J lost 5 bases, and 8 bases lay in between. The DNA of the CDR3 is TGTGCCAGCAGCGTAGGTACAGGAAATGAAAAACTGTTTTTT. It is translated as CASSVGTGNEKLFF.